Sequencing of this T cell receptor (beta chain) was carried out in a study of T cells after yellow fever vaccination. The overall study: It was SMART-Seq v4 Ultra Low Input that prepared the fractions with low cell numbers.

The CDR3 runs 14 residues. Trimming removed 3 bases at V and 2 bases at J, with 11 bases between. Conversion of TCR transcripts into cDNA relied on 5'RACE template switching, which added a universal primer site and UMIs. Each CDR3 protein gets one entry after TCRdb re-called the 5' RACE reads with MiXCR. The table has roughly 250,000 distinct CDR3 sequences, approximately 13% seen once. A note on this clonotype: Its specificity is not known.

Study-level points and caveats: Though it reached lower strength, the secondary response hit its peak faster, day 5 versus 15.

The clonotype originates from a young man who received the YFV17D yellow fever vaccine. The chain carries TRBV12-3 or TRBV12-4 and TRBJ2-7; D possibly corresponds to TRBD1 (5 bases). The sample was CD4+ T cells sorted from PBMCs, taken 45 days after the yellow fever booster vaccination. The DNA of the CDR3 is TGTGCCAGCAGTTTGTTGGGGCCACCCTACGAGCAGTACTTC. Amino acid sequence: CASSLLGPPYEQYF.